This TCR beta chain was retrieved from a study of shared clonotypes between healthy human individuals. Study as a whole: Per-donor plates numbered three CD4 naive, three CD4 memory, two CD8 naive and one CD8 memory. The study, taken as a whole, reports: Sharing across four donors was highest in naive CD4 (approximately 5%) and lowest in memory CD8 (around 0.4%). Among donors, the sharing of clonotypes was expected to be influenced by sequencing depth.

Clones were read by immunoSEQ multiplex PCR, and TCRdb kept only the in-frame ones, dropping some. The profile shows 2 million to 2.5 million clones, approximately 94% of them singletons. CD45RO negativity and positive selection for CCR7 defined naive CD8 cells, a population that excluded terminally differentiated effector memory CD45RA+ cells. Study donors comprised healthy, HIV-negative adults devoid of recent acute infection or vaccination. To note about this clone: Its antigen is unidentified.

V dropped 6 bases and J dropped 2 bases, with 7 bases sitting between them. Germline V gene data show CDR1 as MNHEY and CDR2 as SVGAGI. The length of the CDR3 is 13 residues. The chain employs TRBV6-5 and TRBJ2-2; D remains ambiguous. This clonotype was sampled from a man between 18 and 35 years old in good health. Sequenced material: naive CD8+ T cells sorted from blood. This CDR3 is CASSPPNTGELFF. In DNA, the CDR3 is TGTGCCAGCAGCCCGCCCAACACCGGGGAGCTGTTTTTT.